The 11 T cell receptor beta chains below were found in one sample sequenced in a study of T cell repertoires in ileal Crohn's disease. Produced via immunoSEQ multiplex PCR; TCRdb's table is partial and in-frame only. The repertoire includes 13,000 to 15,000 clones, about 82% of them detected once, and 6% to 7% sits in the top ten. Input material: ileal tissue. These receptors all come from an adult with Crohn's disease.

V and J are TRBV5-1 and TRBJ1-4, with D possibly TRBD1 on 6 matching bases. Trimming stripped 7 bases from V and 7 bases from J, with 17 bases between. Germline V gene lookup returns CDR1 SGHRS and CDR2 YFSETQ. This CDR3 comprises 14 residues. DNA for the CDR3: TGCGCCAGCCGCCCCGGGACATTCGGTGAAAAACTGTTTTTT. It is translated as CASRPGTFGEKLFF.

V is TRBV29-1 and J is TRBJ2-7, with D perhaps matching TRBD1 (5 bases). Trimming took 3 bases from V and 3 from J, leaving 15 bases between them. The CDR3 totals 14 residues. The germline V gene has CDR1 SQVTM and CDR2 ANQGSEA. CDR3 DNA sequence: TGCAGCGTTGAGGCATGGGGCCCCATCTACGAGCAGTACTTC. Amino acids: CSVEAWGPIYEQYF.

The CDR3 bases are TGTGCCAGCAGCTTAGGCGGGGGACCTCAAGAGACCCAGTACTTC. It is translated as CASSLGGGPQETQYF. The chain carries TRBV7-2 and TRBJ2-5; 7 positions agree with TRBD2. The CDR3 has 15 amino acids. The germline V gene has CDR1 SGHTA and CDR2 FQGNSA. After removal of 1 base from V and 2 bases from J, the junction contained 4 bases not matched to a gene.

V gene TRBV30 combines with J gene TRBJ2-5; TRBD1 is a possible D gene (6 bases). V shed 1 base and J shed 1 base, with 13 bases lying between them. CDR1 and CDR2 from the germline V gene are GTSNPN and SVGIG (reference sequence). This CDR3 region has 15 residues. CDR3 nucleotides: TGTGCCTGGAGTGAGGGGACACTCACCCAAGAGACCCAGTACTTC. This codes for CAWSEGTLTQETQYF.

This clone showed up just once. The CDR3 DNA reads TGTGCCAGCAGCCCGGGACTAGGGGCGAATGAGCAGTTCTTC. It yields the protein CASSPGLGANEQFF. The V call is TRBV5-4, the J call TRBJ2-1, with 8 bases that match TRBD2. The V segment lost 4 bases and the J segment 7 bases; nucleotides outside the gene matches: 7. The CDR3 spans 14 residues. Germline V gene sequence: CDR1 SGHNT, CDR2 YYREEE (reference sequence).

The V and J genes are TRBV11-2 and TRBJ1-1, with D possibly TRBD1 on 5 matching bases. The CDR3 has 17 amino acids. V dropped 7 bases and J dropped 0 bases, with 21 bases sitting between them. Germline V gives CDR1 SGHAT, CDR2 FQNNGV. The CDR3 protein is CASTPEGFSRLNTEAFF. The CDR3 nucleotides are TGTGCCAGCACCCCGGAGGGGTTTTCCCGATTGAACACTGAAGCTTTCTTT.

The rearrangement joins TRBV9 to TRBJ2-7; the match to TRBD2 covers 8 bases. CDR3 size: 14 residues. The germline gives CDR1 SGDLS, CDR2 YYNGEE. Losses at the gene ends were 2 bases for V and 3 bases for J; bases not matched to a gene: 4. The CDR3 region is CASSVGLADYEQYF. CDR3 in DNA: TGTGCCAGCAGCGTCGGACTAGCAGACTACGAGCAGTACTTC.

The sample holds a few counts of this clone. The chain combines TRBV18 with TRBJ2-7, with TRBD1 as a possible D gene (6 bases). CDR1 and CDR2 from the germline V gene are KGHSH and LQKENI. The CDR3 totals 13 residues. The V end was cut by 4 bases, the J end by 3 bases, with 10 bases between. CDR3 in DNA: TGTGCCAGCTCACGCTCACAGGGCTACGAGCAGTACTTC. Protein product: CASSRSQGYEQYF.

This clone has a handful of counts. The CDR3 is CASSEARLQKEAFF. CDR3 DNA: TGTGCCAGCAGTGAAGCGCGACTACAGAAAGAAGCTTTCTTT. This sequence joins TRBV2 and TRBJ1-1; unclear D gene. V lost 0 bases to trimming and J lost 8 bases, with 13 bases between them. The germline gives CDR1 SNHLY, CDR2 FYNNEI. The CDR3 spans 14 residues.

The chain is built from TRBV2 and TRBJ2-5; D gene unclear. CDR3 length: 16 amino acids. Trimming left V 3 bases short and J 2 bases short, with 16 bases between. Germline V gene lookup returns CDR1 SNHLY and CDR2 FYNNEI. The CDR3 here is CASSEETVEYQETQYF. CDR3 in DNA: TGTGCCAGCAGTGAGGAAACAGTAGAATATCAAGAGACCCAGTACTTC.

The chain combines TRBV19 with TRBJ2-2, with 8 bases that match TRBD2. This CDR3 is 15 amino acids long. CDR1 LNHDA and CDR2 SQIVND come from the germline V gene (reference sequence). Trimming took 5 bases from V and 1 from J; bases not matched to a gene: 3. CDR3 residues: CASSPSGGNTGELFF. CDR3 nucleotides: TGTGCCAGTAGTCCGAGCGGGGGGAACACCGGGGAGCTGTTTTTT.